This TCR beta chain was identified in a study of tumor-infiltrating lymphocytes in primary liver carcinoma. Unsorted whole blood yielded blood RNA, and germline DNA was extracted as well. The CDR3 covers 11 residues. Germline-derived CDR1 and CDR2 are SGHAT and FQNNGV. TCR beta cDNA was prepared out of about 530 ng total RNA by means of a constant-region primer. Nested multiplex PCR, run for three rounds with slightly modified ARM-PCR, yielded TCR beta libraries. The first two PCR rounds used TRBV1-TRBV30 forward primers with a C-beta reverse primer, roughly 10 cycles each. TCRdb ran MiXCR on the multiplex PCR reads and lists one entry per CDR3 protein. The table shows 150,000 to 200,000 distinct CDR3 sequences, with 50% to 75% occurring only once. Turning to this clonotype: This may be a read error, as it is one base from a much larger clone.

This TCR was recovered from a man aged 40-49 years with primary liver carcinoma and hepatitis B virus infection. The gene calls are TRBV11-2 and TRBJ2-7; D is undetermined. Sequenced: peripheral blood. For the CDR3, the DNA is TGTGCCAGCAGCTTTACGTACGAGCGGTACTTC. Protein sequence: CASSFTYERYF.